Following are 20 T cell receptor beta chains from one sample sequenced in a study of T-cell reconstitution after alpha-beta-depleted transplantation in children. Unique molecular identifiers were used to barcode this TCRbeta library. TCRdb re-called the PCR reads through MiXCR, storing one row per CDR3 protein. Of approximately 220,000 distinct CDR3 sequences in the sample, about 15% are singletons; the top ten hold 43%. Sequenced material: PBMCs, mostly from graft donor cells, taken 360 days after TCRalphabeta/CD19-depleted stem cell transplant. Receptors originate from a male patient aged 2 to 10 who had a stem cell transplant for acute lymphoblastic leukemia, so the T cells may come from the graft donor.

In this sample, this clonotype turned up a few times. This chain connects TRBV10-1 to TRBJ2-7, with unresolved D. The V and J ends lost 2 bases and 2 bases respectively, with 7 bases between them. The V gene's germline CDR1 is WNHNN and CDR2 SYGVQD (reference sequence). This CDR3 is built from 13 residues. CDR3 sequence: CASSEPGAYEQYF. The CDR3 nucleotides read TGCGCCAGCAGTGAGCCAGGAGCCTACGAGCAGTACTTC.

The chain is built from TRBV20-1 and TRBJ1-5; unclear D gene. The CDR3 runs to 15 residues. The germline gives CDR1 DFQATT, CDR2 SNEGSKA (reference sequence). V lost 2 bases, J lost 1 base, and 12 bases lay in between. The CDR3 spells CSARSGDTSNQPQHF. The CDR3 DNA reads as TGCAGTGCTAGAAGTGGGGATACGAGCAATCAGCCCCAGCATTTT.

This clonotype has more than one count but fewer than ten. The CDR3 nucleotides are TGTGCCAGCACAGGGAGAGATACGCAGTATTTT. As protein: CASTGRDTQYF. This chain joins TRBV25-1 and TRBJ2-3; D may be TRBD1 or TRBD2 (5 bases each). The CDR3 spans 11 residues. Deletions cut 7 bases from V and 5 bases from J, with 7 bases between. Germline V gene lookup returns CDR1 MGHDK and CDR2 SYGVNS. Variable domain in full (rest from reference TRBV25-1 and TRBJ2-3): EADIYQTPRYLVIGTGKKITLECSQTMGHDKMYWYQQDPGMELHLIHYSYGVNSTEKGDLSSESTVSRIRTEHFPLTLESARPSHTSQYLCASTGRDTQYFGPGTRLTVL.

The chain carries TRBV4-1 and TRBJ2-7; 10 bases line up with TRBD1. V was pared by 0 bases and J by 3 bases, with 5 bases of the junction left unmatched. This CDR3 spans 16 amino acids. Germline V gives CDR1 MGHRA, CDR2 YSYEKL. The chain's CDR3 is CASSQDPGQGIYEQYF. Here the CDR3 DNA reads TGCGCCAGCAGCCAAGATCCGGGACAGGGGATCTACGAGCAGTACTTC.

This chain links TRBV4-3 with TRBJ2-2; D is uncertain. Germline loops: CDR1 LGHNA, CDR2 YSLEER. The CDR3 is 13 residues long. V was shortened by 0 bases and J by 5 bases, with 4 bases between the two germline ends. The CDR3 coding sequence is TGCGCCAGCAGCCAAGATATGACCGGGGAGCTGTTTTTT. This sequence encodes CASSQDMTGELFF.

The chain recombines TRBV3-1 with TRBJ2-3; the D gene could be TRBD1 or TRBD2 (5 bases each). Germline V gives CDR1 LGHDT, CDR2 YNNKEL (reference sequence). This CDR3 is built from 15 residues. V lost 3 bases, J lost 4 bases, and 14 bases lay in between. The CDR3 is CASSQPPGRPDTQYF. The CDR3 bases are TGTGCCAGCAGCCAGCCACCGGGGCGGCCAGATACGCAGTATTTT.

This clonotype was seen a handful of times. This chain uses TRBV4-1 with TRBJ1-5; 8 positions match TRBD1. CDR1 is MGHRA and CDR2 is YSYEKL in the germline V gene. J lost 7 bases, V lost 0 bases, and 2 bases had no gene match. The CDR3 runs 14 residues. As DNA, the CDR3 is TGCGCCAGCAGCCAAGATCAGGGGGCCCAGCCCCAGCATTTT. It encodes CASSQDQGAQPQHF.

This clonotype was counted between two and nine times. The chain couples TRBV7-8 to TRBJ2-5; 11 bases agree with TRBD1. This CDR3 spans 16 amino acids. Germline assignment: CDR1 SGHVS and CDR2 FQNEAQ. V dropped 2 bases and J dropped 5; count of bases not matched to a gene: 7. CDR3 residues: CASSLYRTGGAETQYF. The DNA for the CDR3 is TGTGCCAGCAGCTTATATCGGACAGGGGGCGCGGAGACCCAGTACTTC.

CDR3 DNA sequence: TGTGCCAGCAGCCGTGAGGGGACTAGCGGGGGGGCGTTGAGCTCCTACGAGCAGTACTTC. Its translation: CASSREGTSGGALSSYEQYF. The chain links TRBV11-2 to TRBJ2-7; 16 positions agree with TRBD2. CDR1 is SGHAT, CDR2 FQNNGV, per germline. This CDR3 contains 20 residues. After removal of 5 bases from V and 0 bases from J, the junction contained 13 bases not matched to a gene. Based on the CDR3 plus reference TRBV11-2 and TRBJ2-7, the full variable domain is EAGVAQSPRYKIIEKRQSVAFWCNPISGHATLYWYQQILGQGPKLLIQFQNNGVVDDSQLPKDRFSAERLKGVDSTLKIQPAKLEDSAVYLCASSREGTSGGALSSYEQYFGPGTRLTVT.

This clonotype showed up just a few times. The chain uses TRBV5-1 and TRBJ1-1; D perhaps matches TRBD1 (6 bases). The germline gives CDR1 SGHRS, CDR2 YFSETQ. V was shortened by 0 bases and J by 5 bases, with 14 bases between the two germline ends. CDR3 length: 15 residues. The CDR3: CASSLGDTEGTEAFF. The CDR3 DNA follows: TGCGCCAGCAGCTTGGGGGACACTGAGGGGACTGAAGCTTTCTTT.

This clonotype was counted between two and nine times. V gene TRBV6-2 or TRBV6-3 combines with J gene TRBJ2-1; 8 bases line up with TRBD1. The J segment lost 10 bases and the V segment lost 6 bases, leaving 2 bases of the junction unmatched. The CDR3 is made up of 11 amino acids. From germline, CDR1 is MNHEY and CDR2 SVGEGT. The CDR3 spells CASRNRGEQFF. The CDR3 DNA sequence: TGTGCCAGCAGAAACAGGGGGGAGCAGTTCTTC.

The gene calls are TRBV12-2 and TRBJ2-1; the D call TRBD2 from the table was never checked on the DNA. TRBV12-2 is an annotated pseudogene. This CDR3 has 19 amino acids. The CDR3 nucleotides are TGTGCAAGTCGCCCCCGACTAGCGGGGGCTTCCGGAAGATACAATGAGCAGTTCTTC. This sequence encodes CASRPRLAGASGRYNEQFF.

This clonotype has more than one count but fewer than ten. The rearrangement joins TRBV2 to TRBJ2-5; D possibly uses TRBD1 or TRBD2 (5 bases each). V gave up 6 bases and J gave up 4 bases, with 9 bases separating them. Germline assignment: CDR1 SNHLY and CDR2 FYNNEI. The CDR3 has 12 amino acids. CDR3 region: CASSYGGETQYF. The CDR3 DNA reads TGTGCCAGCAGCTATGGGGGAGAGACCCAGTACTTC.

This clonotype was seen a handful of times. The chain recombines TRBV5-1 with TRBJ2-1; TRBD2 is a possible D gene (6 bases). Trimming took 0 bases from V and 5 from J, leaving 18 bases between them. The CDR3 is 17 residues long. CDR1 SGHRS and CDR2 YFSETQ come from the germline V gene. CDR3 region: CASSLVRGSAGDNEQFF. CDR3 sequence (DNA): TGCGCCAGCAGCTTGGTCCGGGGATCAGCGGGTGACAATGAGCAGTTCTTC.

The V gene is TRBV12-3 or TRBV12-4, the J gene TRBJ2-3; 8 nucleotides match TRBD2. The CDR3 extends over 16 amino acids. V was clipped by 3 bases and J by 0 bases; unmatched bases: 5. Here the CDR3 DNA reads TGTGCCAGCAGTTTCGGCGGGGGGACGAGCACAGATACGCAGTATTTT. Translated, it gives CASSFGGGTSTDTQYF.

This clonotype was picked up a small number of times. The genes are TRBV7-8 and TRBJ2-1; TRBD2 matches at 8 bases. The junction had 11 bases not matched to a gene; V was cut back by 0 bases and J by 7 bases. The CDR3 runs 17 residues. The germline V gene encodes CDR1 SGHVS and CDR2 FQNEAQ. The CDR3 region is CASSLARGLGLMNEQFF. The CDR3 DNA reads TGTGCCAGCAGCTTAGCGCGGGGACTAGGGTTAATGAATGAGCAGTTCTTC.

This clonotype was detected only a few times. The J gene is TRBJ2-5, the V gene TRBV11-2, with D perhaps assigned TRBD1 or TRBD2 (5 bases each). The CDR3 is 16 residues long. CDR1 SGHAT and CDR2 FQNNGV come from the germline V gene. Between the trimmed V and J ends, which lost 3 bases and 5 bases, there was a span of 19 bases. The CDR3 here is CASSLIPQGRWETQYF. In nucleotides, the CDR3 is TGTGCCAGCAGCTTGATTCCCCAGGGACGATGGGAGACCCAGTACTTC.

This chain links TRBV27 with TRBJ1-1; D gene ambiguous. V shed 5 bases and J shed 5 bases, with 15 bases lying between them. Germline CDR1 is MNHEY and CDR2 is SMNVEV (reference sequence). The CDR3 extends over 14 amino acids. CDR3 sequence: CASSPGLDRTEAFF. The CDR3 DNA sequence: TGTGCCAGCAGTCCCGGGTTGGATCGGACTGAAGCTTTCTTT.

This chain connects TRBV28 to TRBJ1-1; TRBD1 matches 7 bases. The CDR3 has 14 residues. In germline, CDR1 is MDHEN, CDR2 SYDVKM. The V segment lost 6 bases and the J segment 1 base; nucleotides outside the gene matches: 5. The CDR3 sequence is CASSSTGWNTEAFF. The CDR3 nucleotides are TGTGCCAGCAGCTCGACAGGGTGGAACACTGAAGCTTTCTTT.

This clonotype turned up a few times. The V and J genes are TRBV9 and TRBJ2-5; 9 bases fit TRBD1. This CDR3 contains 17 residues. The germline CDR1 and CDR2 sequences are SGDLS and YYNGEE. The V gene end was trimmed by 3 bases and the J gene end by 3 bases; junction bases not matched to a gene: 12. In DNA, the CDR3 is TGTGCCAGCAGCGCGTGGAGGGACAGGGAGTTTAAAGAGACCCAGTACTTC. Encoded protein: CASSAWRDREFKETQYF.